This T cell receptor (beta chain) appears in the sequencing data of a study of blood T cells in healthy people across ages. V dropped 0 bases and J dropped 4 bases, with 16 bases sitting between them. The CDR3 is 16 residues long. Germline lookup yields CDR1 DFQATT and CDR2 SNEGSKA (reference sequence). Study-wide findings and caveats: More naive CD4+ cells and higher diversity were found in long-lived than in aged donors. In older individuals, TCR beta diversity per million T cells was lower, falling roughly linearly with age.

Total RNA extracted from each sample amounted to at least 5.5 micrograms. Sample-barcoded 5' priming and a J-beta primer mix drove a second PCR of about 7 to 11 cycles. Via MiXCR, TCRdb re-called the 5' RACE reads, giving one row per CDR3 protein. Among 630,000 or so distinct CDR3 sequences, 32% were seen once, and the ten largest hold approximately 15%. As concerns this clonotype: Its antigen is unidentified.

Sequenced: blood. The TCR comes from a woman at least 80 years old in good health. The chain combines TRBV20-1 with TRBJ2-1; possible D gene TRBD2, 6 bases. CDR3 in DNA: TGCAGTGCTAGAGATCGGGCGGGACCCCCATACAATGAGCAGTTCTTC. Amino acids: CSARDRAGPPYNEQFF.